The TCR beta chain under discussion was sequenced for a study of T-cell reconstitution after alpha-beta-depleted transplantation in children. It was with unique molecular identifiers that the TCRbeta library was prepared. Each CDR3 protein is one row after TCRdb ran MiXCR on the PCR reads. Altogether 500,000 to 650,000 distinct CDR3 sequences are present, about an eighth being singletons, with the ten largest covering 2.2%. This material consisted of PBMCs, mostly from graft donor cells, taken 360 days after TCRalphabeta/CD19-depleted stem cell transplant. The sequence derives from a male patient aged 10 to 17 who had a stem cell transplant for acute myeloid leukemia, so the T cells may come from the graft donor.

The CDR3 DNA is TGCAGTGCTAGACGGTCGCTAGCGGGAGAAGAGCAGTTCTTC. Residues: CSARRSLAGEEQFF. J is TRBJ2-1 and V is TRBV20-1, with TRBD2 identical over 10 bases. The junction had 8 bases not matched to a gene; V was cut back by 2 bases and J by 10 bases. CDR3 length: 14 residues. Germline values: CDR1 DFQATT, CDR2 SNEGSKA (reference sequence).